The next 22 T cell receptor beta chains were all read from a single sample in a study of identical twins' blood T cells. TCRdb reanalysed the 5' RACE reads using MiXCR and keeps one entry per CDR3 protein. The repertoire includes about 370,000 distinct CDR3 sequences, under 30% of them detected once, and around 5.6% sits in the top ten. Specimen: PBMCs. These receptors were taken from a woman aged 18 to 55 in good health.

This clonotype was picked up many times. This sequence joins TRBV6-6 and TRBJ1-2; D possibly corresponds to TRBD1 (5 bases). The germline gives CDR1 MNHNY, CDR2 SVGAGI (reference sequence). Trimming pared 3 bases from V and 8 bases from J, leaving 19 bases between. There are 15 residues in the CDR3. The CDR3 coding sequence is TGTGCCAGCAGTTATCTTGCTAGGGGTATTGAGGGCTACACCTTC. Translated, it gives CASSYLARGIEGYTF.

Comments on this clonotype: This may come from a read error, since a much larger clone is one base off. This chain connects TRBV5-1 to TRBJ1-6, with TRBD1 as a possible D gene (5 bases). V shed 2 bases and J shed 1 base, with 19 bases lying between them. The CDR3 runs 19 residues. Germline CDR1 and CDR2: SGHRS and YFSETQ. The CDR3 reads CASSFTGRTPTSYNSPLHF. For the CDR3, the DNA is TGCGCCAGCAGCTTCACCGGACGGACACCCACATCCTATAATTCACCCCTCCACTTT.

This chain connects TRBV20-1 to TRBJ2-2; D gene unclear. V lost 2 bases, J lost 0 bases, and 10 bases lay in between. The CDR3 consists of 15 residues. From germline, CDR1 is DFQATT and CDR2 SNEGSKA (reference sequence). For the CDR3, the DNA is TGCAGTGCTAGATCCTGGCGACCGAACACCGGGGAGCTGTTTTTT. Protein sequence: CSARSWRPNTGELFF.

The chain uses TRBV6-8 and TRBJ1-5; a possible D gene is TRBD1 (5 bases). V was shortened by 8 bases and J by 5 bases, with 16 bases between the two germline ends. This CDR3 contains 14 residues. The germline CDR1 and CDR2 sequences are MNHGY and SAAAGT. CDR3 sequence (DNA): TGTGCCAGCCAAACTCTGGGGGAGGATCAGCCCCAGCATTTT. It specifies CASQTLGEDQPQHF.

The V gene is TRBV7-2, the J gene TRBJ2-1; 7 bases fit TRBD2. V lost 5 bases to trimming and J lost 6 bases; unmatched junction nucleotides: 13. CDR1 and CDR2 (germline): SGHTA, FQGNSA. This CDR3 contains 16 residues. CDR3 nucleotides: TGTGCCAGCAGCCGAAGTGCGTCAGCGGGAAGCAATGAGCAGTTCTTC. Translation: CASSRSASAGSNEQFF.

This clonotype was observed a handful of times. V and J are TRBV27 and TRBJ2-1; 11 bases are shared with TRBD2. This CDR3 comprises 16 residues. J lost 0 bases, V lost 5 bases, and 3 bases had no gene match. Germline V gene data show CDR1 as MNHEY and CDR2 as SMNVEV (reference sequence). Written as DNA, the CDR3 is TGTGCCAGCAGTCCTAGCGGGGGGAGCTCCTACAATGAGCAGTTCTTC. Its protein product is CASSPSGGSSYNEQFF.

Turning to this clonotype: At one boundary the junction diverges from the germline segment, which might be a read error. CDR3 loop: CAISRAGTSYEQYF. The CDR3 coding sequence is TGTGCCATCAGCCGGGCGGGGACCTCCTACGAGCAGTACTTC. V and J are TRBV4-2 and TRBJ2-7, with D perhaps matching TRBD2 (6 bases). CDR1 is LGHNA and CDR2 is YNFKEQ in the germline V gene. The CDR3 is made up of 14 amino acids.

This chain uses TRBV7-9 with TRBJ2-2; D is undetermined. The germline V gene has CDR1 SEHNR and CDR2 FQNEAQ (reference sequence). Trimming stripped 7 bases from V and 0 bases from J, with 6 bases between. The CDR3 runs 13 residues. The DNA for the CDR3 is TGTGCCAGCAAAAATACGAACACCGGGGAGCTGTTTTTT. This codes for CASKNTNTGELFF.

The V and J genes are TRBV19 and TRBJ2-2, with 8 nucleotides matching TRBD1. CDR1 and CDR2 (germline): LNHDA, SQIVND (reference sequence). V was clipped by 2 bases and J by 5 bases; unmatched bases: 7. This CDR3 has 16 residues. CDR3 nucleotide sequence: TGTGCCAGTAGTATAATACGGGACAGGAGTACCGGGGAGCTGTTTTTT. Translation gives CASSIIRDRSTGELFF.

The chain combines TRBV2 with TRBJ1-2; perhaps TRBD1 as D (5 bases). The V gene lost 7 bases and the J gene lost 6 bases, with 12 bases spanning the gap. Germline CDR1 SNHLY, CDR2 FYNNEI. The CDR3 spans 12 residues. The CDR3 spells CASTTGGHGYTF. DNA for the CDR3: TGTGCCAGCACCACAGGTGGCCATGGCTACACCTTC.

V usage is TRBV7-6 and J usage is TRBJ2-3; 7 positions match TRBD1. This CDR3 is built from 13 residues. Germline CDR1 SGHVS, CDR2 FNYEAQ. The J segment lost 2 bases and the V segment lost 6 bases, leaving 2 bases of the junction unmatched. The CDR3 reads CASRGQHTDTQYF. CDR3 coding DNA: TGTGCCAGCAGGGGACAGCACACAGATACGCAGTATTTT.

This clonotype was observed a handful of times. This rearrangement joins TRBV27 to TRBJ2-1, with TRBD1 as a possible D gene (7 bases). CDR1 and CDR2 from the germline V gene are MNHEY and SMNVEV (reference sequence). This CDR3 has 16 residues. V lost 8 bases to trimming and J lost 2 bases, with 19 bases between them. The CDR3 DNA reads TGTGCCAGCTATACTATCAGGGGGGTCGCCTACAATGAGCAGTTCTTC. This gives the protein CASYTIRGVAYNEQFF.

As concerns this clonotype: The junction and the germline gene differ at one end; a read error may be behind it. The rearrangement uses TRBV28 and TRBJ1-2; D remains unclear. Per the germline V gene, CDR1 is MDHEN and CDR2 is SYDVKM. The CDR3 is 13 amino acids. This chain's CDR3 is CAGSWKGGYGYTF. CDR3 in DNA: TGTGCCGGCAGTTGGAAGGGAGGCTATGGCTACACCTTC.

The chain employs TRBV11-2 and TRBJ1-6; weak D call: TRBD1 (6 bases). V shed 5 bases and J shed 3 bases, with 14 bases lying between them. Germline V gene lookup returns CDR1 SGHAT and CDR2 FQNNGV. The CDR3 consists of 16 residues. This CDR3 reads CASSRGQQGYNSPLHF. The CDR3 DNA is TGTGCCAGCAGCCGCGGACAGCAAGGCTATAATTCACCCCTCCACTTT.

This clonotype occurred a few times. Lacking the conserved final phenylalanine or tryptophan, this CDR3 likely reflects a read error. This chain connects TRBV12-5 to TRBJ1-2; the D is unclear. CDR1 and CDR2 (germline): LGHNT, FRNRAP. This CDR3 region has 13 residues. In DNA, the CDR3 is TGCGCTAGTTACACGTCGGGCGATATGGGCTACACCTCC. It specifies CASYTSGDMGYTS.

The V call is TRBV3-1, the J call TRBJ1-2, with 7 bases fitting TRBD1. Looked up from germline, CDR1 is LGHDT and CDR2 is YNNKEL (reference sequence). The CDR3 covers 14 residues. Trimming at V came to 1 base and at J to 4 bases, leaving 3 bases not matched to a gene. CDR3 DNA: TGTGCCAGCAGCCAAGGACAGGGAAGCTATGGCTACACCTTC. Its protein is CASSQGQGSYGYTF.

Notes on this clonotype: An end of the junction does not agree with germline; a read error may underlie this. The V and J genes are TRBV5-1 and TRBJ2-2, with D uncertain. CDR3 length equals 14 residues. Germline assignment: CDR1 SGHRS and CDR2 YFSETQ. The CDR3 sequence: CASCLALNTGELFF. The CDR3 coding sequence is TGCGCCAGCTGCTTGGCGCTGAACACCGGGGAGCTGTTTTTT.

At least ten counts were recorded for this clonotype. The V gene is TRBV20-1, the J gene TRBJ2-1; 10 bases agree with TRBD2. This CDR3 region has 14 residues. After removal of 5 bases from V and 4 bases from J, the junction contained 5 bases not matched to a gene. Germline CDR1 and CDR2: DFQATT and SNEGSKA (reference sequence). The CDR3 region is CSAATSGDYNEQFF. The DNA of the CDR3 is TGCAGTGCTGCAACTAGCGGGGATTACAATGAGCAGTTCTTC.

This clonotype was recorded many times. The rearrangement uses TRBV4-3 and TRBJ1-3; D gene ambiguous. Germline assignment: CDR1 LGHNA and CDR2 YSLEER. The length of the CDR3 is 18 residues. The ends were cut back, 1 base at V and 0 bases at J, with 16 bases in the middle. DNA of the CDR3: TGCGCCAGCAGCCAAGGGCCGGCGGAGGCTCACTCTGGAAACACCATATATTTT. Protein product: CASSQGPAEAHSGNTIYF.

V usage is TRBV27 and J usage is TRBJ2-1; possible D gene TRBD1, 5 bases. This CDR3 is 13 amino acids long. Deletions cut 2 bases from V and 14 bases from J, with 16 bases between. Germline CDR1 MNHEY, CDR2 SMNVEV (reference sequence). The CDR3 reads CASSLTSGQGEFF. In DNA form, the CDR3 reads TGTGCCAGCAGTTTAACATCAGGTCAAGGGGAGTTCTTC.

The chain uses TRBV3-1 and TRBJ1-3; 7 bases map to TRBD1. The CDR3 runs 17 residues. V lost 2 bases, J lost 3 bases, and 10 bases stayed unmatched. Germline CDR1 LGHDT, CDR2 YNNKEL (reference sequence). The chain's CDR3 is CASSQPSGTAYGNTIYF. The DNA for the CDR3 is TGTGCCAGCAGCCAACCGTCGGGGACAGCCTATGGAAACACCATATATTTT.

This clonotype was seen more than once but under ten times. V is TRBV6-2 or TRBV6-3 and J is TRBJ1-1, with a weak D call TRBD1 (5 bases). The CDR3 extends over 13 amino acids. V was shortened by 11 bases and J by 3 bases, with 16 bases between the two germline ends. Germline V gene data show CDR1 as MNHEY and CDR2 as SVGEGT. CDR3 sequence reads: CAGAGTGDTEAFF. In DNA form, the CDR3 reads TGTGCCGGGGCCGGGACGGGCGACACTGAAGCTTTCTTT.